A selection of T cell receptor beta chains follows, all from one sample in a study of blood T cell repertoires in COVID-19. Sequencing was performed with immunoSEQ multiplex PCR; in TCRdb, only in-frame clones are kept and a portion is missing. Of 200,000 to 300,000 clones in the sample, approximately 86% were seen once. The specimen sequenced was peripheral blood. The source of these receptors is a woman aged 55-70 years with COVID-19, enrolled during active disease. CDR3s include the opening cysteine and the closing phenylalanine or tryptophan. The order of the fields is J gene, V gene, D gene, clone size, CDR3 DNA, CDR3 protein. A D gene is named only where the DNA matches it firmly. Clone size is not always given. Where it is, it says once, few, many or a class for expanded clones.

>TRBJ2-1|TRBV11-3|TRBD2|.
TGTGCCAGCAGCAGCGGACTAGCGGGAGGCAATGAGCAGTTCTTC
CASSSGLAGGNEQFF
>TRBJ2-7|TRBV4-1|.|few
TGCGCCAGCAGCCCCGGGGTGGCGAACTCCTACGAGCAGTACTTC
CASSPGVANSYEQYF
>TRBJ2-7|TRBV6-2/TRBV6-3|TRBD1|.
TGTGCCAGCAGTTACGGGACAGGGGGCTACGAGCAGTACTTC
CASSYGTGGYEQYF
>TRBJ1-1|TRBV28|.|.
TGTGCCAGCAGTTTAGAAACGGAGCTGAACACTGAAGCTTTCTTT
CASSLETELNTEAFF
>TRBJ2-2|TRBV7-8|.|.
TGTGCCAGCAGCTTAGCCCTTGCAGAGAACACCGGGGAGCTGTTTTTT
CASSLALAENTGELFF
>TRBJ2-3|TRBV5-1|TRBD1|once
TGCGCCAGCAGTCAGGGACAGAGCAGCACAGATACGCAGTATTTT
CASSQGQSSTDTQYF
>TRBJ1-2|TRBV5-1|.|.
TGCGCCAGCAGCCCGGGACTGAACTATGGCTACACCTTC
CASSPGLNYGYTF
>TRBJ2-7|TRBV24-1|TRBD1|.
TGTGCCACCAGTGATCCTGGGCAGGGGGTCTACGAGCAGTACTTC
CATSDPGQGVYEQYF
>TRBJ1-6|TRBV30|.|.
TGTGCCTGGAGGCAGCGGGGCCTCTCACCCCTCCACTTT
CAWRQRGLSPLHF
>TRBJ1-2|TRBV5-1|.|once
TGCGCCAGCAACCCGACAGGAGTTAACTATGGCTACACCTTC
CASNPTGVNYGYTF
>TRBJ2-1|TRBV6-5|.|.
TGTGCCAGCAGCGGACAGAGCAGCTCCTACAATGAGCAGTTCTTC
CASSGQSSSYNEQFF
>TRBJ1-1|TRBV30|.|few
TGTGCCTGGAGTGACAGGGCCACTGAAGCTTTCTTT
CAWSDRATEAFF
>TRBJ2-1|TRBV4-3|TRBD2|.
TGCGCCAGCAGCCAAGATTTAGCGACTAGCGGGAGTTCCTACAATGAGCAGTTCTTC
CASSQDLATSGSSYNEQFF
>TRBJ2-7|TRBV6-5|.|.
TGTGCCACCAACAACTACGAGCAGTACTTC
CATNNYEQYF
>TRBJ2-3|TRBV28|TRBD2|.
TGTGCCACAGGGCTAGCGGGCCTCACAGATACGCAGTATTTT
CATGLAGLTDTQYF
>TRBJ2-7|TRBV12-3/TRBV12-4|.|once
TGTGCCAGCAGCTCTCTACAGGGCTACGAGCAGTACTTC
CASSSLQGYEQYF
>TRBJ2-7|TRBV6-5|.|.
TGTGCCAGCAGCTACAGCTCATACAGGGACTCCTACGAGCAGTACTTC
CASSYSSYRDSYEQYF
>TRBJ1-5|TRBV9|TRBD1|.
TGTGCCAGCAGCCCCCGACAGGGATCGAGCAATCAGCCCCAGCATTTT
CASSPRQGSSNQPQHF
>TRBJ1-4|TRBV10-3|.|.
TGTGCCATCAGTGACAGGGGAGTGGTGTCAACTAATGAAAAACTGTTTTTT
CAISDRGVVSTNEKLFF
>TRBJ1-2|TRBV12-3/TRBV12-4|.|.
TGTGCCAGCACCCTCAGGGGAGGGGGAGGCTACACCTTC
CASTLRGGGGYTF
>TRBJ2-5|TRBV18|.|few
TGTGCCAGCTCACTCAACCCAGGGATAAAAGAGACCCAGTACTTC
CASSLNPGIKETQYF
>TRBJ2-1|TRBV30|.|once
TGTGCCTGGAGTTTCGGGGTCTACAATGAGCAGTTCTTC
CAWSFGVYNEQFF
>TRBJ1-1|TRBV4-1|TRBD1|.
TGCGCCAGCAGCGCTCGGGGGACAGGGACAATGAACACTGAAGCTTTCTTT
CASSARGTGTMNTEAFF
>TRBJ2-1|TRBV7-3|.|.
TGTGCCAGCAGCTTATTTGGAGGCCCCTACAATGAGCAGTTCTTC
CASSLFGGPYNEQFF
>TRBJ1-5|TRBV6-2/TRBV6-3|.|.
TGTGCCAGCAGTTACAGTGCCGGGCCCCAGCATTTT
CASSYSAGPQHF
>TRBJ1-2|TRBV10-3|.|.
TGTGCCATCAGGAAGGGGGGGACGGAATATGGCTACACCTTC
CAIRKGGTEYGYTF
>TRBJ2-2|TRBV5-1|TRBD2|.
TGCGCCAGCAGCGCGAGGACTAGCGGGAGGTTGAACACCGGGGAGCTGTTTTTT
CASSARTSGRLNTGELFF